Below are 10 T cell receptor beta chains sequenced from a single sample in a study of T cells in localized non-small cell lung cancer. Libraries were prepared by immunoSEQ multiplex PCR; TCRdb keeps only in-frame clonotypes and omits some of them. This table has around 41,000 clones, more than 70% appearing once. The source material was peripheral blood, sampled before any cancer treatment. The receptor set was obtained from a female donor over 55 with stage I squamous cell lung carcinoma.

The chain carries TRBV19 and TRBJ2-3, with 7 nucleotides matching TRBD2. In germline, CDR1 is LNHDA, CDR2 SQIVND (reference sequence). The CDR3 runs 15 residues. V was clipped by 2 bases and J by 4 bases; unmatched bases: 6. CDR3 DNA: TGTGCCAGTAGTATACTCAGCGGGACCTCAGATACGCAGTATTTT. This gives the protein CASSILSGTSDTQYF.

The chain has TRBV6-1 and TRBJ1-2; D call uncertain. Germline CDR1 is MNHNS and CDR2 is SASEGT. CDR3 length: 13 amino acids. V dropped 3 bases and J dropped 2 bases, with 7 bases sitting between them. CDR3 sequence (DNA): TGTGCCAGCAGTGAGGGCATAAACTATGGCTACACCTTC. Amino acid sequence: CASSEGINYGYTF.

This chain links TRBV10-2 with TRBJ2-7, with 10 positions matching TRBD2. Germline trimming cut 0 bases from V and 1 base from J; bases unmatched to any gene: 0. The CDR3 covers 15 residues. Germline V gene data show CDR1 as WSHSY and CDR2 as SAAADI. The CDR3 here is CASSESLAGSYEQYF. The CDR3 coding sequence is TGCGCCAGCAGTGAGTCACTAGCGGGATCCTACGAGCAGTACTTC.

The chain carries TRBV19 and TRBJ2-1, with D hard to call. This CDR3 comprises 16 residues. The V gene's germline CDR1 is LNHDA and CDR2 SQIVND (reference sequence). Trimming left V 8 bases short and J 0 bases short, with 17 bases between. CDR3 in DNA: TGTGCCAGTGATTACCGCGGCCGTAGCTCCTACAATGAGCAGTTCTTC. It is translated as CASDYRGRSSYNEQFF.

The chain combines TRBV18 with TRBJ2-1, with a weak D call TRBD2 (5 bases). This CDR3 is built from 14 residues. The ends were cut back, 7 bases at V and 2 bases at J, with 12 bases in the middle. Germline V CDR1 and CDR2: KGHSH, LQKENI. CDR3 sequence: CASYEGQTYNEQFF. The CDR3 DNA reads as TGTGCCAGCTATGAGGGCCAGACCTACAATGAGCAGTTCTTC.

Here the CDR3 reads CASSPTVAGGPADTQYF. The CDR3 bases are TGCGCCAGCAGCCCCACGGTAGCGGGAGGGCCGGCAGATACGCAGTATTTT. The chain carries TRBV4-3 and TRBJ2-3, with TRBD2 matching 11 bases. This CDR3 has 17 residues. CDR1 and CDR2 from the germline V gene are LGHNA and YSLEER. V trimming: 4 bases; J trimming: 4 bases; junction bases outside the gene matches: 10.

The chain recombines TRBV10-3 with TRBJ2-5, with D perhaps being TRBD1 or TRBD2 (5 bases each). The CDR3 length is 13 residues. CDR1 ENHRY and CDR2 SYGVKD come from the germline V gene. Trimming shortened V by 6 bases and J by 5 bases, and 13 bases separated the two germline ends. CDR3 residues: CAIRGRLGETQYF. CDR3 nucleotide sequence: TGTGCCATCAGGGGACGACTGGGGGAGACCCAGTACTTC.

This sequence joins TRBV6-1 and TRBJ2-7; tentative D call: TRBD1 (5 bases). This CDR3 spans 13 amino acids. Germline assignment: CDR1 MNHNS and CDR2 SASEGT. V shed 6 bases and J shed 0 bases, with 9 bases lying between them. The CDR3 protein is CASRNRISYEQYF. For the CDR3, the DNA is TGTGCCAGCAGGAACAGGATCTCCTACGAGCAGTACTTC.

The CDR3 region has the DNA TGTGCCAGCAGCGTAGCCACTAGCGGGCTACACGAGCAGTACTTC. Translating gives CASSVATSGLHEQYF. V usage is TRBV9 and J usage is TRBJ2-7, with 9 bases matching TRBD2. The germline V gene has CDR1 SGDLS and CDR2 YYNGEE. V lost 0 bases and J lost 5; bases outside the gene matches: 6. The CDR3 sequence is 15 residues long.

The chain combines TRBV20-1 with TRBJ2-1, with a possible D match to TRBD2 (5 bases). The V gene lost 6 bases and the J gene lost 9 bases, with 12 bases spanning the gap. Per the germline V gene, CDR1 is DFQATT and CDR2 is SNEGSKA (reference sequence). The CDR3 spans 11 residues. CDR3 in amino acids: CSAPIAIEQFF. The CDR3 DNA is TGCAGTGCACCGATAGCGATTGAGCAGTTCTTC.